This T cell receptor (beta chain) was obtained from a study of tumor-infiltrating lymphocytes in primary liver carcinoma. Study-level results: The difference in top-250-clone fraction between tumors and blood was significant, favoring tumors (p = 0.039).

Germline values: CDR1 MNHNS, CDR2 SASEGT. The CDR3 is made up of 19 amino acids. J gave up 2 bases and V 7 bases, and 17 bases lay outside the gene matches. cDNA specific to TCR beta was made from around 530 ng of total RNA, with a constant-region primer employed for priming. Nested multiplex PCR, run for three rounds with slightly modified ARM-PCR, yielded TCR beta libraries. TRBV1-TRBV30 forward primers and a C-beta reverse primer were used in the first two PCR rounds, which each ran for approximately 11 cycles. In TCRdb, the multiplex PCR reads were re-called with MiXCR into one record per CDR3 protein. The data contain approximately 330,000 distinct CDR3 sequences, around three fifths of them seen just once; the ten biggest clones take up about 6.3%. This clonotype was seen repeatedly, ten times or more. Its specificity is unknown. Unsorted whole blood yielded the blood RNA, and germline DNA was also extracted. None of the patients had received treatment, and all had chronic HBV infection.

The chain has TRBV6-1 and TRBJ2-2; 9 bases match TRBD2. The sample comprised peripheral blood. This TCR was recovered from a middle-aged man with primary liver carcinoma and hepatitis B virus infection. CDR3 in DNA: TGTGCCAGCACCCCATTCCCCCCCTTGACTAGCGGTAACACCGGGGAGCTGTTTTTT. Protein sequence: CASTPFPPLTSGNTGELFF.